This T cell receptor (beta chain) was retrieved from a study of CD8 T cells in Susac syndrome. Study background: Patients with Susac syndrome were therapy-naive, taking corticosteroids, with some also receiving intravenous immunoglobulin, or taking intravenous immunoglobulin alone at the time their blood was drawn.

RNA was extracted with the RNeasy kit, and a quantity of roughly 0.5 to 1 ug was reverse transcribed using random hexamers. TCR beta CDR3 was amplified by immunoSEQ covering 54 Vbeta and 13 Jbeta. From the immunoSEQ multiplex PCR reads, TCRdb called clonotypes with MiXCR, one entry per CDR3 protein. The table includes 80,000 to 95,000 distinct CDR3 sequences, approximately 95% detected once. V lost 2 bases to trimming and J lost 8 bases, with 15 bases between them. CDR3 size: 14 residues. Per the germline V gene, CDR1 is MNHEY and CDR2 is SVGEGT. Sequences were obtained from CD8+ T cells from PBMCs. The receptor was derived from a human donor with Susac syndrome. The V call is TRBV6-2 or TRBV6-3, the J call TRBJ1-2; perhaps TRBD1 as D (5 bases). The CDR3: CASSYTEGADGYTF. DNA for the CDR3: TGTGCCAGCAGTTACACCGAAGGGGCGGACGGCTACACCTTC.